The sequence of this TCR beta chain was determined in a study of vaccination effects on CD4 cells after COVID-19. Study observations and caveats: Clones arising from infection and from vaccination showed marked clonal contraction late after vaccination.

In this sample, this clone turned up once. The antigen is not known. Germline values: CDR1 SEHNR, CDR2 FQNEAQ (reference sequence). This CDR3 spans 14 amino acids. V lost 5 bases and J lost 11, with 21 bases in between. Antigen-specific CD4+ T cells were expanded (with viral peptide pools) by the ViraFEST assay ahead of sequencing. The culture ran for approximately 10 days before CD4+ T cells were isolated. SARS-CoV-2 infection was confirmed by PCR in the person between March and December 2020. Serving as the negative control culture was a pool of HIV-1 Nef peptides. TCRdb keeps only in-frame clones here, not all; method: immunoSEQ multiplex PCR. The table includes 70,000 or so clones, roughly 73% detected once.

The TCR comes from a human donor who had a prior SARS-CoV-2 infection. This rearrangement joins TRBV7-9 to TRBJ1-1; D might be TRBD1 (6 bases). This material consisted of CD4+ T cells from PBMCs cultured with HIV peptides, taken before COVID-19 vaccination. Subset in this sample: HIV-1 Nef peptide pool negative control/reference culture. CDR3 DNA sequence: TGTGCCAGCAGCCCCCCCGGGGGGGGGCGGCAGGCTTTCTTT. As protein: CASSPPGGGRQAFF.